The present entry profiles one T cell receptor (beta chain) with its context. Its antigen target is currently unknown. No much larger clone is present one base from it, and per-base qualities are unavailable. Cut back by 0 bases and 4 bases, the V and J ends lie 7 bases apart. The germline V gene yields ENHRY for CDR1 and SYGVKD for CDR2. The CDR3 sequence holds 15 residues, the cysteine and phenylalanine included. CDR3 DNA only is kept here, 45 bases in frame from base 1. This sample was taken from a study of blood T cell repertoires in COVID-19 (dated by TCRdb to about 2020). General notes on the study: The collaborator samples originated in the United States, Italy and Spain and spanned the acute and convalescent phases of COVID-19. The prospective study material was composed of cDNA or gDNA derived from T cells, B-cell-depleted T cells, or PBMCs. Subjects who had been exposed to COVID-19, were actively infected with it, or had recovered from it provided the deeply sampled blood TCRbeta repertoires that made up the dataset. The repertoires were made available in a free public database intended to serve as a resource for research on the immune response to SARS-CoV-2. The samples were drawn from two sources: the first 160 participants of the ongoing ImmuneRACE study, and 1,200 or so subjects contributed by 6 global collaborators. Nearly every sample came with metadata listing a de-identified subject ID, COVID-19 status, age in years and sex. Where available, HLA class I and class II types were taken from metadata supplied by the sample provider and were not determined by assay-based typing. Summary of the overall study and its limitations: The quantity of clinical and demographic metadata differed by source and by participant and was supplied without curation.

TCRbeta CDR3 regions were amplified from genomic DNA using the immunoSEQ Assay, a bias-controlled multiplex PCR. As for the original processing: The number of nucleated cells in each sample was estimated from the amplification of reference gene primers within the assay. To quantify the absolute abundance of each unique TCRbeta CDR3 rearrangement, sequence reads were collapsed and filtered. For each sample, productive Simpson clonality was calculated by taking the square root of Simpson's diversity index across productive rearrangements. Held by TCRdb, this immuneACCESS table contains in-frame sequences only and omits some clones. Under half of the omission traces to an unresolved V gene where checked; the cause of the rest is unknown. V and J calls plus clone size are reproduced from that table; the DNA served to infer D and trimming. The sample includes 200,000 to 250,000 clones, with 65% to 90% observed a single time. The biggest ten clones account for approximately 9.6% of the sample.

Participants in the prospective study were aged roughly 18 to 100 years, lived in 24 United States geographic areas, and enrolled through a virtual design. Cohort assignment in the prospective study relied on participant-reported clinical history from a screening survey and a study questionnaire. In the prospective study, mobile phlebotomists collected whole blood, serum and a nasopharyngeal or oropharyngeal swab from each participant. Prospective study participants could optionally give additional blood draws and questionnaires over an approximately 2-month period. Prospective study blood samples were shipped either frozen or at room temperature before DNA extraction.

This TCR came from a woman aged 45 to 65 with acute COVID-19. The V and J segments used are TRBV10-3 and TRBJ1-6; the D gene is perhaps TRBD1, on 5 matching bases. Input material: PBMCs or T cells enriched from blood (not recorded which). The nucleotide sequence is given as TGTGCCATCAGTGAGTCAACAGGTTATAATTCACCCCTCCACTTT. Protein translation: CAISESTGYNSPLHF.